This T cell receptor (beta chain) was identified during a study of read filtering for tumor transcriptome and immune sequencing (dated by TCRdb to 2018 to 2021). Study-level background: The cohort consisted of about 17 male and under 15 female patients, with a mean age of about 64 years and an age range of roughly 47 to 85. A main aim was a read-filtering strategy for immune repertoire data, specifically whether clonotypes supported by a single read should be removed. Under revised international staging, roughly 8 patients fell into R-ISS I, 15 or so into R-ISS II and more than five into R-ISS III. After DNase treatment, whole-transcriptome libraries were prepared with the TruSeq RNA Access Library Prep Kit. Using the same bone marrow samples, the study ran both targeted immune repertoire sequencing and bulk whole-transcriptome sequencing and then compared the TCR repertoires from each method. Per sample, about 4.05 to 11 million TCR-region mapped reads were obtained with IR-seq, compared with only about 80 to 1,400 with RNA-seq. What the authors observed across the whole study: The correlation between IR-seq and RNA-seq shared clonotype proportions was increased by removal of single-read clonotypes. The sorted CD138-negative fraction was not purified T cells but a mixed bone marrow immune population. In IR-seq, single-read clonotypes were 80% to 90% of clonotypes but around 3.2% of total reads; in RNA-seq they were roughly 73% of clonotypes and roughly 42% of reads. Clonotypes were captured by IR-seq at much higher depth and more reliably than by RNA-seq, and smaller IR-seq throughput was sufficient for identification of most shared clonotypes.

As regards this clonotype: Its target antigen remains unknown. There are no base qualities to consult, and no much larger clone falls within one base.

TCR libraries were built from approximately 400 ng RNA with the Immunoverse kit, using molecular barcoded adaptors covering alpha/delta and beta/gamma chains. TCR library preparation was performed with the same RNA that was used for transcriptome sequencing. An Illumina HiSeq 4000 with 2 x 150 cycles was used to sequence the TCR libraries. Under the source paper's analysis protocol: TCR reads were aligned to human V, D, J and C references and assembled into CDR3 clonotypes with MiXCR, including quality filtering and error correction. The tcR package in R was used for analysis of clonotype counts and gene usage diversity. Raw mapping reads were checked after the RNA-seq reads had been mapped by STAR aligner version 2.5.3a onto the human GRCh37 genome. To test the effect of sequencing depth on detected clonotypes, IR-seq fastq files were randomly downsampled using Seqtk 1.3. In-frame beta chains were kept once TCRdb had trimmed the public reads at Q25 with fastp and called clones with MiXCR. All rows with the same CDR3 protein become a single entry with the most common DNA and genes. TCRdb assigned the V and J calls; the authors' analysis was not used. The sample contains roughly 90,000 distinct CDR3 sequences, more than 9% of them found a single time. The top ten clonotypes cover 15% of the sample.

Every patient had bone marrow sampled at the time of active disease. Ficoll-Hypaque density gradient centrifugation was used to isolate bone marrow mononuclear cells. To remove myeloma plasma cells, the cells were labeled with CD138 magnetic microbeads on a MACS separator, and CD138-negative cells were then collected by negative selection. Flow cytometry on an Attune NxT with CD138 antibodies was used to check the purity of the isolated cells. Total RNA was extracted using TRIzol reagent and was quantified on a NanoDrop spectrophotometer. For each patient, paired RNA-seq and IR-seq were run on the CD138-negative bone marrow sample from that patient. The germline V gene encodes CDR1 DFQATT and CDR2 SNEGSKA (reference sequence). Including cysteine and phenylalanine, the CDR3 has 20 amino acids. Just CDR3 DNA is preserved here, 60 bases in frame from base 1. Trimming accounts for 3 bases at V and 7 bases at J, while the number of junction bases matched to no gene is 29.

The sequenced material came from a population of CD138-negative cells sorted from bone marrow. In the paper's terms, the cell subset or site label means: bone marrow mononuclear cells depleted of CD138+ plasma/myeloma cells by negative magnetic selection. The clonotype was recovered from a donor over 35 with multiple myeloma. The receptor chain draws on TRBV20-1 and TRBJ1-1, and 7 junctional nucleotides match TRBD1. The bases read TGCAGTGCTAGGCAATACTTTGGGAGACAGGGAGGTTTCCGAACCGTTGAAGCTTTCTTT. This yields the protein CSARQYFGRQGGFRTVEAFF.